Included here is one T cell receptor (beta chain) sequence, with context. The CDR3 totals 14 residues. CDR1 and CDR2 from the germline V gene are SEHNR and FQNEAQ (reference sequence). The V segment lost 3 bases and the J segment 4 bases; nucleotides outside the gene matches: 5. The authors' processing: Cell counts per sample came from amplifying reference gene primers. Libraries were prepared by immunoSEQ multiplex PCR; TCRdb keeps only in-frame clonotypes and omits some of them. V, J and clone size are taken as reported in that table, and D and trimming were inferred from the DNA itself. The sample includes 150,000 to 200,000 clones, 85% to 95% seen only once; the top ten take 3.5% to 5%. The data derive from a study of blood T cell repertoires in COVID-19. For the study at large: Acute and convalescent COVID-19 specimens originated in the United States, Italy and Spain. Sample material is recorded as cDNA or gDNA derived from T cells, B-cell-depleted T cells, or PBMCs.

This chain joins TRBV7-9 and TRBJ2-7; 8 bases line up with TRBD1. The specimen was peripheral blood. The clonotype was recovered from a woman between 45 and 65 years old with acute or convalescent COVID-19. The CDR3 region is CASSFTGGLYEQYF. The CDR3 nucleotides are TGTGCCAGCAGCTTTACAGGGGGGCTTTACGAGCAGTACTTC. The full variable domain, completed using reference TRBV7-9 and TRBJ2-7, is DTGVSQNPRHKITKRGQNVTFRCDPISEHNRLYWYRQTLGQGPEFLTYFQNEAQLEKSRLLSDRFSAERPKGSFSTLEIQRTEQGDSAMYLCASSFTGGLYEQYFGPGTRLTVT.